These 18 T cell receptor beta chains came from one sample sequenced in a study of blood T cell repertoires in COVID-19. Using immunoSEQ multiplex PCR, the repertoire was profiled, and TCRdb retains in-frame clones only, with some absent. The sample carries fewer than 300,000 clones, roughly 90% recorded once. The sequencing input was peripheral blood. These receptors all come from a woman aged 25 to 45 with COVID-19, enrolled during active disease.

This clone has a single count. V usage is TRBV7-3 and J usage is TRBJ1-2; 8 bases fit TRBD1. Germline CDR1 reads SGHTA; CDR2 reads FQGTGA. This CDR3 comprises 15 residues. V gave up 5 bases and J gave up 4 bases; unmatched junction bases: 9. This CDR3 reads CASSPTGQASYGYTF. The CDR3 DNA sequence: TGTGCCAGCAGCCCCACGGGACAGGCCTCCTATGGCTACACCTTC. Looking up the rest from reference TRBV7-3 and TRBJ1-2 gives the full variable domain: GAGVSQTPSNKVTEKGKYVELRCDPISGHTALYWYRQSLGQGPEFLIYFQGTGAADDSGLPNDRFFAVRPEGSVSTLKIQRTERGDSAVYLCASSPTGQASYGYTFGSGTRLTVV.

J is TRBJ2-1 and V is TRBV27, with 10 bases aligning to TRBD2. The CDR3 spans 18 residues. The germline V gene has CDR1 MNHEY and CDR2 SMNVEV (reference sequence). Trimming took 4 bases from V and 6 from J; bases not matched to a gene: 15. CDR3 in amino acids: CASSYSTHGLAAFNEQFF. CDR3 nucleotide sequence: TGTGCCAGCAGTTACTCAACCCACGGACTAGCGGCCTTCAATGAGCAGTTCTTC.

This clone was counted at least ten times. The chain couples TRBV3-1 (or the pseudogene TRBV3-2) to TRBJ1-3, with unresolved D. This CDR3 has 12 amino acids. The V end was cut by 1 base, the J end by 11 bases, with 9 bases between. CDR1 and CDR2 (germline): LGHDT, YNNKEL (reference sequence). The CDR3: CASSQGASAIYF. CDR3 DNA: TGTGCCAGCAGCCAAGGAGCGTCAGCCATATATTTT.

This chain joins TRBV2 and TRBJ1-5, with D possibly matching TRBD1 (6 bases). From germline, CDR1 is SNHLY and CDR2 FYNNEI. Trimming took off 4 bases at V and 4 bases at J, with 14 bases between the two ends. CDR3 size: 15 residues. This CDR3 reads CASSVFRGVNQPQHF. For the CDR3, the DNA is TGTGCCAGCAGTGTCTTCAGGGGCGTTAATCAGCCCCAGCATTTT.

The V and J genes are TRBV5-5 and TRBJ1-5; D possibly corresponds to TRBD1 (5 bases). The CDR3 totals 15 residues. V dropped 1 base and J dropped 7 bases, with 15 bases sitting between them. Germline V lookup: CDR1 SGHKS, CDR2 YYEKEE (reference sequence). CDR3 in DNA: TGTGCCAGCAGCTTGAGTGGCAGGGCGGAACAGCCCCAGCATTTT. It codes for CASSLSGRAEQPQHF.

CDR3 nucleotide sequence: TGTGCCAGTAGTATTGGGACAGGGAACGTAGAGACCCAGTACTTC. Translation gives CASSIGTGNVETQYF. The chain combines TRBV19 with TRBJ2-5, with 9 bases identical to TRBD1. This CDR3 is built from 15 residues. From germline, CDR1 is LNHDA and CDR2 SQIVND (reference sequence). V lost 3 bases, J lost 4 bases, and 6 bases stayed unmatched.

V and J are TRBV28 and TRBJ1-5; D is uncertain. The V end was cut by 11 bases, the J end by 9 bases, with 20 bases between. CDR3 length: 13 residues. Per the germline V gene, CDR1 is MDHEN and CDR2 is SYDVKM. This chain's CDR3 is CAGSPGSKGPQHF. As DNA, the CDR3 is TGTGCCGGGAGTCCGGGGTCCAAGGGGCCCCAGCATTTT.

J is TRBJ2-1 and V is TRBV7-6, with 13 bases lining up with TRBD2. CDR1 and CDR2 from the germline V gene are SGHVS and FNYEAQ. This CDR3 is 18 amino acids long. Trimming cost V 1 base and J 7 bases; bases outside gene matches: 10. The DNA for the CDR3 is TGTGCCAGCAGCTTAGGACTAGCGGGAGGAAAGTATAGGAATGAGCAGTTCTTC. Translating it yields CASSLGLAGGKYRNEQFF. The whole variable domain, remainder taken from reference TRBV7-6 and TRBJ2-1, is GAGVSQSPRYKVTKRGQDVALRCDPISGHVSLYWYRQALGQGPEFLTYFNYEAQQDKSGLPNDRFSAERPEGSISTLTIQRTEQRDSAMYRCASSLGLAGGKYRNEQFFGPGTRLTVL.

The chain employs TRBV19 and TRBJ2-2; possible D gene TRBD2, 5 bases. V shed 7 bases and J shed 4 bases, with 16 bases lying between them. CDR1 and CDR2 from the germline V gene are LNHDA and SQIVND (reference sequence). The CDR3 sequence is 15 residues long. The CDR3 DNA reads TGTGCCAGTAAGAGGACTCCCTTAACCACCGGGGAGCTGTTTTTT. Translated, it gives CASKRTPLTTGELFF.

This chain uses TRBV10-1 with TRBJ2-1; 13 bases line up with TRBD2. Unmatched junction bases numbered 5, after V lost 4 bases and J lost 8 bases. The V gene's germline CDR1 is WNHNN and CDR2 SYGVQD (reference sequence). This CDR3 is 15 amino acids long. The CDR3 here is CASSGLAGGGDEQFF. CDR3 coding DNA: TGCGCCAGCAGTGGACTAGCGGGAGGTGGGGATGAGCAGTTCTTC.

This clone was detected once. The J gene is TRBJ2-7, the V gene TRBV4-1; TRBD2 matches 8 bases. V was clipped by 1 base and J by 2 bases; unmatched bases: 4. The CDR3 is 15 residues long. The germline gives CDR1 MGHRA, CDR2 YSYEKL. The CDR3 spells CASSQVSGDTYEQYF. In DNA, the CDR3 is TGCGCCAGCAGCCAAGTTAGCGGGGACACCTACGAGCAGTACTTC.

This rearrangement joins TRBV3-1 (or the pseudogene TRBV3-2) to TRBJ1-1; D gene unclear. CDR3 length: 14 residues. Between the trimmed V and J ends, which lost 1 base and 3 bases, there was a span of 9 bases. In germline, CDR1 is LGHDT, CDR2 YNNKEL (reference sequence). DNA for the CDR3: TGTGCCAGCAGCCAAGGGGCGAGGGACACTGAAGCTTTCTTT. Encoded protein: CASSQGARDTEAFF.

V and J are TRBV11-2 and TRBJ1-1; D remains unclear. Between the trimmed V and J ends, which lost 1 base and 1 base, there was a span of 10 bases. The germline V gene encodes CDR1 SGHAT and CDR2 FQNNGV. The CDR3 is 15 residues long. The DNA for the CDR3 is TGTGCCAGCAGCTTAGTCTTCAGCGAGAACACTGAAGCTTTCTTT. Protein sequence: CASSLVFSENTEAFF.

This clone was recorded only once. This rearrangement joins TRBV29-1 to TRBJ1-1, with a tentative D call TRBD1 (6 bases). Per germline, CDR1 SQVTM and CDR2 ANQGSEA. Deletions cut 7 bases from V and 8 bases from J, with 14 bases between. The CDR3 length is 11 residues. CDR3 bases: TGCAGCGCCCGGGACACGGGGGAAGCTTTCTTT. It translates to CSARDTGEAFF.

This sequence joins TRBV12-3 or TRBV12-4 and TRBJ1-5; D unresolved. The CDR3 has 13 amino acids. With 5 bases removed from V and 4 bases from J, the gap between germline ends came to 9 bases. CDR3 in DNA: TGTGCCAGCAGTCGTACGAGTAATCAGCCCCAGCATTTT. The encoded protein is CASSRTSNQPQHF.

V usage is TRBV20-1 and J usage is TRBJ2-1; weak D call: TRBD2 (5 bases). CDR3 size: 12 residues. CDR1 is DFQATT and CDR2 is SNEGSKA in the germline V gene (reference sequence). Trimming took 3 bases from V and 13 from J, leaving 16 bases between them. The CDR3 sequence: CSASVSGRGQFF. The CDR3 DNA reads as TGCAGTGCTAGTGTGTCGGGAAGAGGCCAGTTCTTC.

The CDR3, as DNA: TGTGCCAGCGCCGGGTCGTTCACAGATACGCAGTATTTT. Amino acid sequence: CASAGSFTDTQYF. The chain employs TRBV18 and TRBJ2-3; D is uncertain. V lost 8 bases and J lost 2, with 11 bases in between. Germline V gene lookup returns CDR1 KGHSH and CDR2 LQKENI. The CDR3 extends over 13 amino acids.

The chain is built from TRBV5-1 and TRBJ2-1; 9 bases map to TRBD2. V trimming: 0 bases; J trimming: 7 bases; junction bases outside the gene matches: 5. This CDR3 has 15 amino acids. Germline assignment: CDR1 SGHRS and CDR2 YFSETQ. The CDR3 DNA reads TGCGCCAGCAGCTTGGGTAGCGGGAGAGGTAATGAGCAGTTCTTC. Protein product: CASSLGSGRGNEQFF.